Shown below are 27 T cell receptor beta chains from a single sample sequenced in a study of Graves' ophthalmopathy and Graves' hyperthyroidism. The sequenced template was RNA, covering the TCR beta CDR3 region. HTBI primers were employed in first-round RT-PCR, then a second-round multiplex PCR followed. TCRdb processed the multiplex PCR reads anew with MiXCR; each CDR3 protein has one entry. The data show 500,000 to 800,000 distinct CDR3 sequences, over 40% seen once. The sequencing input was peripheral blood. These receptors all come from an adult man with Graves' ophthalmopathy.

The rearrangement joins TRBV19 to TRBJ2-5, with TRBD1 identical over 7 bases. The V segment lost 5 bases and the J segment 9 bases; nucleotides outside the gene matches: 6. Germline CDR1 LNHDA, CDR2 SQIVND (reference sequence). There are 12 residues in the CDR3. The CDR3 loop reads CASSVTRGPQYF. CDR3 sequence (DNA): TGTGCCAGTAGTGTTACGAGGGGGCCCCAGTACTTC.

This clonotype has a count of ten or more. The chain couples TRBV15 to TRBJ1-2, with D hard to call. The CDR3 is made up of 13 amino acids. The germline gives CDR1 LNHNV, CDR2 YYDKDF (reference sequence). With 0 bases removed from V and 6 bases from J, the gap between germline ends came to 8 bases. In DNA, the CDR3 is TGTGCCACCAGCAGAGATCATGTAAATGGCTACACCTTC. Translation: CATSRDHVNGYTF.

This clonotype was seen many times. Here the CDR3 reads CASSLTAYSGNTIYF. CDR3 coding DNA: TGTGCCAGCAGCTTAACGGCGTACTCTGGAAACACCATATATTTT. The genes are TRBV7-2 and TRBJ1-3; D is uncertain. Between the trimmed V and J ends, which lost 2 bases and 0 bases, there was a span of 8 bases. CDR3 length equals 15 residues. Germline V CDR1 and CDR2: SGHTA, FQGNSA. Combining the CDR3 with reference TRBV7-2 and TRBJ1-3 gives the whole variable domain GAGVSQSPSNKVTEKGKDVELRCDPISGHTALYWYRQSLGQGLEFLIYFQGNSAPDKSGLPSDRFSAERTGGSVSTLTIQRTQQEDSAVYLCASSLTAYSGNTIYFGEGSWLTVV.

This clonotype has ten or more counts. The V gene is TRBV10-3, the J gene TRBJ2-7; TRBD1 agrees at 8 bases. V shed 7 bases, J shed 6 bases, and the junction held 11 bases outside the gene matches. The CDR3 is made up of 14 amino acids. Germline V CDR1 and CDR2: ENHRY, SYGVKD. The CDR3: CAITPTGEGTEQYF. The DNA of the CDR3 is TGTGCCATCACTCCGACAGGGGAAGGAACCGAGCAGTACTTC.

This clonotype was observed many times. This chain uses TRBV9 with TRBJ1-6; TRBD1 agrees at 8 bases. V lost 5 bases and J lost 8; bases outside the gene matches: 9. This CDR3 is built from 15 residues. From germline, CDR1 is SGDLS and CDR2 YYNGEE. CDR3 region: CASSYVTGVDSPLHF. CDR3 nucleotide sequence: TGTGCCAGCAGTTACGTGACAGGGGTGGATTCACCCCTCCACTTT.

This clonotype has a count of ten or more. The chain is built from TRBV24-1 and TRBJ2-2; either TRBD1 or TRBD2 may supply D (5 bases each). The germline CDR1 and CDR2 sequences are KGHDR and SFDVKD. V was cut by 12 bases and J by 0 bases, with 28 bases left in between. The CDR3 loop spans 19 amino acids. Written as DNA, the CDR3 is TGTGCCCCCCCTTCCCCTTCATCGGGACGTCATGCGAACACCGGGGAGCTGTTTTTT. Translation gives CAPPSPSSGRHANTGELFF.

In its sample, this clonotype was seen many times. The chain has TRBV7-8 and TRBJ1-3, with no clear D. V was shortened by 4 bases and J by 4 bases, with 11 bases between the two germline ends. CDR1 and CDR2 from the germline V gene are SGHVS and FQNEAQ. CDR3 length: 14 amino acids. The CDR3 loop reads CASSSGSLGNTIYF. The CDR3 bases are TGTGCCAGCAGCTCAGGCTCCCTCGGAAACACCATATATTTT.

This clonotype was recorded many times. The chain employs TRBV7-9 and TRBJ2-2, with 8 positions matching TRBD2. The CDR3 covers 15 residues. From germline, CDR1 is SEHNR and CDR2 FQNEAQ (reference sequence). V gave up 7 bases and J gave up 5 bases; unmatched junction bases: 9. CDR3 residues: CASIPGLGQTGELFF. CDR3 sequence (DNA): TGTGCCAGCATCCCGGGACTAGGGCAGACCGGGGAGCTGTTTTTT.

Comments on this clonotype: Compared with germline, one end of the junction differs, possibly owing to a read error. This chain connects TRBV11-2 to TRBJ1-2; no firm D call. Germline V gene sequence: CDR1 SGHAT, CDR2 FQNNGV. The CDR3 totals 14 residues. DNA for the CDR3: TGTGCCAGCAGCTGGACTTCGGGTGCCTATGGCTACGCCTTC. As protein: CASSWTSGAYGYAF.

This clonotype was detected ten times or more. The V and J genes are TRBV12-3 or TRBV12-4 and TRBJ1-2; D is unclear. The CDR3 is 13 residues long. Trimming removed 7 bases at V and 4 bases at J, with 13 bases between. The CDR3 is CASNLGRAYGYTF. CDR3 sequence (DNA): TGTGCCAGCAATCTCGGCCGGGCCTATGGCTACACCTTC.

Concerning this clonotype: An end of the junction does not agree with germline; a read error may underlie this. V is TRBV11-2 and J is TRBJ1-1, with D possibly being TRBD1 (5 bases). Germline CDR1 is SGHAT and CDR2 is FQNNGV. The CDR3 has 19 residues. The CDR3 DNA follows: TGTGCTAGCAGCTTAGATAAATTAGGGGTGCAGGCGACGAACGCTGAAGCTTTCTTT. Protein: CASSLDKLGVQATNAEAFF. Complete variable domain (other parts from reference TRBV11-2 and TRBJ1-1): EAGVAQSPRYKIIEKRQSVAFWCNPISGHATLYWYQQILGQGPKLLIQFQNNGVVDDSQLPKDRFSAERLKGVDSTLKIQPAKLEDSAVYLCASSLDKLGVQATNAEAFFGQGTRLTVV.

The chain carries TRBV7-2 and TRBJ2-5, with D possibly TRBD2 on 6 matching bases. The germline gives CDR1 SGHTA, CDR2 FQGNSA. V lost 2 bases, J lost 2 bases, and 9 bases lay in between. The CDR3 covers 14 residues. CDR3 in amino acids: CASSLSTRQETQYF. DNA of the CDR3: TGTGCCAGCAGCTTATCGACTAGGCAAGAGACCCAGTACTTC.

Remarks on this clonotype: A much larger clone lies a single base off, so this may be a read error. This chain joins TRBV7-9 and TRBJ1-6; D is undetermined. Germline values: CDR1 SEHNR, CDR2 FQNEAQ (reference sequence). This CDR3 is built from 17 residues. CDR3 residues: CVSSGRATSSYNSPLHF. CDR3 in DNA: TGTGTCAGCAGCGGCCGCGCGACGAGCTCCTATAATTCACCCCTCCACTTT.

This clonotype was recorded many times. The CDR3 region has the DNA TGTGCCAGCAGCTTATCACGGGCGGGCACTGAAGCTTTCTTT. It translates to CASSLSRAGTEAFF. J is TRBJ1-1 and V is TRBV7-9; the D is unclear. The V end was cut by 2 bases, the J end by 4 bases, with 11 bases between. This CDR3 comprises 14 residues. Germline V gene data show CDR1 as SEHNR and CDR2 as FQNEAQ (reference sequence). Variable domain in full (rest from reference TRBV7-9 and TRBJ1-1): DTGVSQNPRHKITKRGQNVTFRCDPISEHNRLYWYRQTLGQGPEFLTYFQNEAQLEKSRLLSDRFSAERPKGSFSTLEIQRTEQGDSAMYLCASSLSRAGTEAFFGQGTRLTVV.

The CDR3 region has the DNA TGTGCCAGCAGTGCGCGGCATCGGGGCAATCAGCCCCAGCATTTT. Its protein is CASSARHRGNQPQHF. The chain combines TRBV12-3 or TRBV12-4 with TRBJ1-5; no reliable D call. The length of the CDR3 is 15 residues. V shed 5 bases and J shed 2 bases, with 13 bases lying between them.

This clonotype showed up many times. The chain is built from TRBV10-3 and TRBJ2-7; tentative D call: TRBD2 (6 bases). Trimming left V 3 bases short and J 4 bases short, with 16 bases between. Per the germline V gene, CDR1 is ENHRY and CDR2 is SYGVKD. There are 15 residues in the CDR3. CDR3 sequence (DNA): TGTGCCATCAGTGATGCTCACGGGAGAAGATACGAGCAGTACTTC. It is translated as CAISDAHGRRYEQYF.

This clonotype was seen a handful of times. The rearrangement joins TRBV5-8 to TRBJ2-7; TRBD1 matches at 7 bases. Germline CDR1 and CDR2: SGHTS and YDEGEE. The CDR3 extends over 14 amino acids. V lost 4 bases, J lost 0 bases, and 4 bases stayed unmatched. The CDR3 spells CASSRQGISYEQYF. The CDR3 region has the DNA TGTGCCAGCAGCCGACAGGGAATCTCCTACGAGCAGTACTTC.

At least ten counts were recorded for this clonotype. V and J are TRBV3-1 and TRBJ1-1; unclear D gene. V lost 3 bases and J 0 bases, leaving 8 bases between the germline ends. The germline V gene has CDR1 LGHDT and CDR2 YNNKEL (reference sequence). CDR3 length equals 14 residues. The CDR3 reads CASSHRRMNTEAFF. In DNA, the CDR3 is TGTGCCAGCAGCCACAGGAGGATGAACACTGAAGCTTTCTTT.

This clonotype appeared a single time. A single base separates this from a much larger clone, so it may be a read error. The CDR3 ends on some other residue instead of the conserved phenylalanine or tryptophan, so this is likely a read error. The chain employs TRBV5-1 and TRBJ2-7; TRBD2 matches 11 bases. The CDR3 has 16 residues. With V trimmed by 0 bases and J by 6 bases, 8 bases remained unmatched. In germline, CDR1 is SGHRS, CDR2 YFSETQ. The chain's CDR3 is CASSLAGGLAGGEQYL. The CDR3 DNA follows: TGCGCCAGCAGCTTGGCCGGGGGGCTAGCGGGAGGCGAGCAGTACCTC.

The table lists this clonotype with a count of one. The chain joins TRBV12-3 or TRBV12-4 to TRBJ2-2, with 10 bases that match TRBD1. The CDR3 sequence is 16 residues long. V shed 4 bases, J shed 4 bases, and the junction held 6 bases outside the gene matches. This CDR3 is CASSYGTGAGTGELFF. DNA of the CDR3: TGTGCCAGCAGTTACGGGACAGGGGCGGGCACCGGGGAGCTGTTTTTT.

This clonotype was found a few times. The chain joins TRBV10-3 to TRBJ2-1; D not certain. Per the germline V gene, CDR1 is ENHRY and CDR2 is SYGVKD. V lost 3 bases and J lost 6, with 12 bases in between. This CDR3 is built from 14 residues. The CDR3 nucleotides are TGTGCCATCAGTGAAGATGGCCTGGCCAATGAGCAGTTCTTC. Its protein product is CAISEDGLANEQFF.

V usage is TRBV10-3 and J usage is TRBJ2-7; TRBD2 might be the D (5 bases). The CDR3 is 14 amino acids. Germline V gene lookup returns CDR1 ENHRY and CDR2 SYGVKD. V lost 10 bases to trimming and J lost 6 bases, with 22 bases between them. The CDR3 region has the DNA TGTGCCAGCAGCCCCCCTAGATCGGGGAGCGAGCAGTACTTC. It yields the protein CASSPPRSGSEQYF.

At least ten counts were recorded for this clonotype. The rearrangement uses TRBV7-3 and TRBJ2-6, with D possibly being TRBD2 (6 bases). With 5 bases removed from V and 9 bases from J, the gap between germline ends came to 14 bases. The germline V gene has CDR1 SGHTA and CDR2 FQGTGA. CDR3 length: 14 residues. The CDR3 coding sequence is TGTGCCAGCAGCCCCCAGGAGGGAGACAACGTCCTGACTTTC. Encoded protein: CASSPQEGDNVLTF. The entire variable domain, with the rest obtained from reference TRBV7-3 and TRBJ2-6, is as follows: GAGVSQTPSNKVTEKGKYVELRCDPISGHTALYWYRQSLGQGPEFLIYFQGTGAADDSGLPNDRFFAVRPEGSVSTLKIQRTERGDSAVYLCASSPQEGDNVLTFGAGSRLTVL.

The table lists this clonotype with a few counts. The chain links TRBV6-6 to TRBJ1-5; possible D gene TRBD1, 6 bases. The CDR3 runs 15 residues. CDR1 is MNHNY and CDR2 is SVGAGI in the germline V gene (reference sequence). V was cut by 7 bases and J by 2 bases, with 15 bases left in between. In nucleotides, the CDR3 is TGTGCCAGCACTGACAGGAATTGGCGCAATCAGCCCCAGCATTTT. This sequence encodes CASTDRNWRNQPQHF.

Regarding this clonotype: A read error may produce the germline difference seen at one junction end. V is TRBV24-1 and J is TRBJ2-2; TRBD1 is a possible D gene (5 bases). Looked up from germline, CDR1 is KGHDR and CDR2 is SFDVKD. CDR3 length: 16 residues. The CDR3 coding sequence is TGTGCCAGCAGTTACTCGGACATCTTGAACACCGGGGAGCTGTTTTTT. This codes for CASSYSDILNTGELFF.

The rearrangement uses TRBV7-8 and TRBJ2-3, with D possibly being TRBD2 (7 bases). Between the trimmed V and J ends, which lost 1 base and 2 bases, there was a span of 10 bases. Germline V gene lookup returns CDR1 SGHVS and CDR2 FQNEAQ. The CDR3 totals 15 residues. The CDR3 is CASSLGGGHTDTQYF. The CDR3 nucleotides are TGTGCCAGCAGCTTAGGCGGGGGCCACACAGATACGCAGTATTTT.

The CDR3 loop is CSVGAGGYTF. DNA of the CDR3: TGCAGTGTCGGGGCGGGGGGCTACACCTTC. V is TRBV20-1 and J is TRBJ1-2; TRBD1 is a possible D gene (5 bases). Germline lookup yields CDR1 DFQATT and CDR2 SNEGSKA (reference sequence). The CDR3 contains 10 residues. The V and J ends lost 7 bases and 8 bases respectively, with 11 bases between them.